Shown below are 26 T cell receptor beta chains from a single sample sequenced in a study of blood T cell repertoires in COVID-19. Sequenced by immunoSEQ multiplex PCR; TCRdb stores in-frame clones only, minus some. The sample records under 200,000 clones, approximately 83% being singletons. Sequencing was done on a sample of peripheral blood. Source of these receptors: a woman aged 55-70 years with acute or convalescent COVID-19.

The chain couples TRBV16 to TRBJ1-2, with D perhaps matching TRBD1 (5 bases). This CDR3 has 15 residues. Trimming stripped 1 base from V and 6 bases from J, with 15 bases between. Germline CDR1 KGHSY, CDR2 FQNENV. The CDR3 coding sequence is TGTGCCAGCAGCCAATATTCAGGGCGGCGTGATGGCTACACCTTC. As protein: CASSQYSGRRDGYTF.

The V and J genes are TRBV3-1 (or the pseudogene TRBV3-2) and TRBJ1-2; D perhaps matches TRBD1 (5 bases). CDR3 size: 14 residues. The V end lost 0 bases, the J end lost 4 bases, and 9 bases lay between the germline ends. Germline V CDR1 and CDR2: LGHDT, YNNKEL (reference sequence). The chain's CDR3 is CASSQDHGGYGYTF. The CDR3 DNA follows: TGTGCCAGCAGCCAAGATCACGGGGGCTATGGCTACACCTTC.

V and J are TRBV6-6 and TRBJ1-5; weak D call: TRBD1 (6 bases). There are 14 residues in the CDR3. The germline V gene encodes CDR1 MNHNY and CDR2 SVGAGI (reference sequence). Trimming stripped 6 bases from V and 0 bases from J, with 9 bases between. For the CDR3, the DNA is TGTGCCAGCAGATGGGACATTAGCAATCAGCCCCAGCATTTT. Its protein product is CASRWDISNQPQHF.

The chain recombines TRBV4-3 with TRBJ2-7; D is perhaps TRBD2 (7 bases). Trimming removed 0 bases at V and 2 bases at J, with 14 bases between. CDR1 and CDR2 (germline): LGHNA, YSLEER. The CDR3 length is 16 residues. The CDR3 coding sequence is TGCGCCAGCAGCCAAGACACCGGGGAGGGGGCCTACGAGCAGTACTTC. This sequence encodes CASSQDTGEGAYEQYF.

The V gene is TRBV19, the J gene TRBJ1-4; TRBD1 matches 7 bases. From germline, CDR1 is LNHDA and CDR2 SQIVND (reference sequence). The ends lost 3 bases at V and 5 bases at J; junction bases unmatched: 12. There are 17 residues in the CDR3. The CDR3 protein is CASSMMAGGFLNEKLFF. In nucleotides, the CDR3 is TGTGCCAGTAGTATGATGGCAGGGGGGTTCCTGAATGAAAAACTGTTTTTT.

The V gene is TRBV7-2, the J gene TRBJ1-2; 11 bases line up with TRBD1. CDR1 is SGHTA, CDR2 FQGNSA, per germline. The CDR3 has 14 amino acids. The junction had 3 bases not matched to a gene; V was cut back by 4 bases and J by 5 bases. CDR3 sequence (DNA): TGTGCCAGCAGCTGGGGACAGGGGGGTTATGGCTACACCTTC. This gives the protein CASSWGQGGYGYTF.

This clone has a handful of counts. The rearrangement links TRBV4-1 to TRBJ2-7, with unresolved D. The CDR3 extends over 15 amino acids. Germline values: CDR1 MGHRA, CDR2 YSYEKL. Trimming removed 0 bases from V and 2 bases from J, with 11 bases in between. In nucleotides, the CDR3 is TGCGCCAGCAGCCAAGAACTCTGGGCTACCTACGAGCAGTACTTC. This sequence encodes CASSQELWATYEQYF.

This CDR3 is CASSSGGSGNQPQHF. The CDR3 bases are TGTGCCAGCAGTTCTGGGGGGAGTGGCAATCAGCCCCAGCATTTT. J is TRBJ1-5 and V is TRBV6-2 or TRBV6-3; possibly TRBD1 for D (5 bases). Deletions cut 4 bases from V and 2 bases from J, with 12 bases between. Germline CDR1 and CDR2: MNHEY and SVGEGT. There are 15 residues in the CDR3.

CDR3 nucleotides: TGTGCCAGCAGCTTAGGAGGGGGATTCAGCAATCAGCCCCAGCATTTT. Translated, it gives CASSLGGGFSNQPQHF. V gene TRBV7-2 combines with J gene TRBJ1-5; tentatively, D is TRBD1 (6 bases). CDR1 SGHTA and CDR2 FQGNSA come from the germline V gene. The V gene lost 1 base and the J gene lost 1 base, with 11 bases spanning the gap. The CDR3 contains 16 residues.

CDR3 bases: TGTGCCAGCAGCCGGGACAGGGACAGGGGGAACGAAAAACTGTTTTTT. Its translation is CASSRDRDRGNEKLFF. The chain has TRBV9 and TRBJ1-4, with 11 positions matching TRBD1. Germline loops: CDR1 SGDLS, CDR2 YYNGEE. The CDR3 has 16 amino acids. V was pared by 4 bases and J by 8 bases, with 10 bases of the junction left unmatched.

The chain recombines TRBV19 with TRBJ2-3; 9 nucleotides align to TRBD1. J lost 1 base, V lost 2 bases, and 4 bases had no gene match. The CDR3 sequence is 16 residues long. In germline, CDR1 is LNHDA, CDR2 SQIVND (reference sequence). CDR3 DNA sequence: TGTGCCAGTAGTATAATGCGGGACAGGGGCACAGATACGCAGTATTTT. Translating gives CASSIMRDRGTDTQYF.

The gene calls are TRBV7-9 and TRBJ2-3; 7 nucleotides match TRBD1. This CDR3 is built from 14 residues. V lost 5 bases and J lost 5; bases outside the gene matches: 7. CDR1 and CDR2 (germline): SEHNR, FQNEAQ (reference sequence). The CDR3 is CASSRDRSEDTQYF. CDR3 DNA sequence: TGTGCCAGCAGCAGGGACAGATCAGAAGATACGCAGTATTTT.

The chain is built from TRBV28 and TRBJ1-1; a weak D match, TRBD1 (6 bases). Germline CDR1 reads MDHEN; CDR2 reads SYDVKM. This CDR3 has 17 residues. Trimming stripped 5 bases from V and 6 bases from J, with 25 bases between. CDR3 in amino acids: CASSPPPWGRVGSEAFF. The CDR3, as DNA: TGTGCCAGCAGTCCCCCTCCATGGGGGCGCGTAGGCTCTGAAGCTTTCTTT.

This chain uses TRBV7-9 with TRBJ2-7; 9 nucleotides line up with TRBD2. Per the germline V gene, CDR1 is SEHNR and CDR2 is FQNEAQ (reference sequence). The V segment lost 2 bases and the J segment 3 bases; nucleotides outside the gene matches: 5. The CDR3 is made up of 15 amino acids. CDR3 DNA: TGTGCCAGCAGCTTACGAATAGCGGGGGTCTACGAGCAGTACTTC. Translating gives CASSLRIAGVYEQYF.

This chain connects TRBV7-9 to TRBJ2-7; maybe TRBD1 (6 bases). The germline V gene has CDR1 SEHNR and CDR2 FQNEAQ (reference sequence). Between the trimmed V and J ends, which lost 0 bases and 6 bases, there was a span of 12 bases. This CDR3 has 14 amino acids. This CDR3 reads CASSLADSRSEQYF. As DNA, the CDR3 is TGTGCCAGCAGCTTAGCGGACAGCCGCAGCGAGCAGTACTTC.

The gene calls are TRBV29-1 and TRBJ2-3; 14 nucleotides agree with TRBD2. The germline CDR1 and CDR2 sequences are SQVTM and ANQGSEA. The CDR3 sequence is 16 residues long. J was trimmed by 3 bases and V by 6 bases; bases with no gene match: 8. For the CDR3, the DNA is TGCAGCGTCCAACCGGGACTAGCGGGGGATACAGATACGCAGTATTTT. Protein product: CSVQPGLAGDTDTQYF.

This rearrangement joins TRBV21-1 to TRBJ2-7; the D call of TRBD2 is as the table states it, not checked on the DNA. TRBV21-1 is shown as a pseudogene. The CDR3 has 18 residues. CDR3 sequence reads: CASSKARRGDPRAYEQYF. In DNA form, the CDR3 reads TGTGCCAGCAGCAAAGCAAGGCGGGGAGATCCCCGGGCCTACGAGCAGTACTTC.

This clone was detected only once. The CDR3 DNA sequence: TGTGCCAGTAGTTCCCGGGACAGACTTTTAGCAACTAATGAAAAACTGTTTTTT. Amino acids: CASSSRDRLLATNEKLFF. This chain uses TRBV19 with TRBJ1-4, with TRBD1 matching 7 bases. The germline CDR1 and CDR2 sequences are LNHDA and SQIVND (reference sequence). The length of the CDR3 is 18 residues. V was pared by 5 bases and J by 0 bases, with 12 bases of the junction left unmatched.

J is TRBJ2-7 and V is TRBV5-4; TRBD1 aligns across 8 bases. Germline loops: CDR1 SGHNT, CDR2 YYREEE (reference sequence). Germline trimming cut 3 bases from V and 3 bases from J; bases unmatched to any gene: 8. This CDR3 is 15 amino acids long. The CDR3 nucleotides read TGTGCCAGCAGCTCTCTAGGACAGGGTGGCTACGAGCAGTACTTC. This sequence encodes CASSSLGQGGYEQYF.

In DNA form, the CDR3 reads TGTGCCAGCAGTTATGGGGGAGGGGCGTGGGAGACCCAGTACTTC. It codes for CASSYGGGAWETQYF. The chain carries TRBV6-2 or TRBV6-3 and TRBJ2-5, with 7 bases matching TRBD2. The CDR3 runs to 15 residues. Germline CDR1 reads MNHEY; CDR2 reads SVGEGT. With V trimmed by 3 bases and J by 5 bases, 9 bases remained unmatched.

The chain combines TRBV2 with TRBJ1-1; no clear D. Trimming pared 3 bases from V and 3 bases from J, leaving 8 bases between. Germline-derived CDR1 and CDR2 are SNHLY and FYNNEI. This CDR3 has 13 amino acids. The CDR3 DNA is TGTGCCAGCAGTGAGAGCGGCTACACTGAAGCTTTCTTT. It translates to CASSESGYTEAFF.

The chain employs TRBV5-1 and TRBJ2-3, with 11 bases fitting TRBD2. Per germline, CDR1 SGHRS and CDR2 YFSETQ. J was trimmed by 2 bases and V by 0 bases; bases with no gene match: 2. The length of the CDR3 is 16 residues. As DNA, the CDR3 is TGCGCCAGCAGCTTGGTTAGCGGGGGGGACACAGATACGCAGTATTTT. The encoded protein is CASSLVSGGDTDTQYF.

The chain recombines TRBV7-9 with TRBJ2-2, with TRBD2 as a possible D gene (5 bases). The length of the CDR3 is 16 residues. The V gene lost 3 bases and the J gene lost 7 bases, with 18 bases spanning the gap. Germline-derived CDR1 and CDR2 are SEHNR and FQNEAQ (reference sequence). CDR3 amino acids: CASSFRALSGGGELFF. The CDR3 coding sequence is TGTGCCAGCAGCTTTCGGGCCCTATCAGGAGGCGGGGAGCTGTTTTTT.

The genes are TRBV6-5 and TRBJ1-2, with 8 bases fitting TRBD1. The CDR3 covers 13 residues. The V gene end was trimmed by 6 bases and the J gene end by 14 bases; junction bases not matched to a gene: 14. CDR1 MNHEY and CDR2 SVGAGI come from the germline V gene. The CDR3: CASRPARDRLETF. Here the CDR3 DNA reads TGTGCCAGCAGACCCGCCCGGGACAGGCTAGAGACCTTC.

In its sample, this clone was seen once. The chain carries TRBV27 and TRBJ2-2, with a weak D call TRBD1 (6 bases). The germline gives CDR1 MNHEY, CDR2 SMNVEV (reference sequence). The CDR3 spans 13 residues. V lost 10 bases and J 2 bases, leaving 11 bases between the germline ends. The CDR3 region is CAIQDSNTGELFF. Here the CDR3 DNA reads TGTGCCATCCAGGACAGCAACACCGGGGAGCTGTTTTTT.

This clone occurred once. The V gene is TRBV30, the J gene TRBJ2-5; 7 bases map to TRBD2. The CDR3 runs to 15 residues. The germline gives CDR1 GTSNPN, CDR2 SVGIG (reference sequence). V shed 3 bases and J 2 bases; nucleotides not matched to a gene: 9. In nucleotides, the CDR3 is TGTGCCTGGAGGGGGGTGGGACTACCTCAAGAGACCCAGTACTTC. Translation: CAWRGVGLPQETQYF.